This T cell receptor beta chain was identified in a study of early T cells in non-severe SARS-CoV-2 infection. Overall study context: The study sequenced bulk RNA from unsorted whole blood, with chains unpaired.

As part of library construction, unique molecular identifiers were attached to individual cDNA molecules. TCRdb processed the 5' RACE reads anew with MiXCR; each CDR3 protein has one entry. The data contain around 50,000 distinct CDR3 sequences, less than 4.5% of them singletons. Germline-derived CDR1 and CDR2 are KGHSH and LQKENI. Unmatched junction bases numbered 14, after V lost 6 bases and J lost 1 base. CDR3 length: 17 residues. In its sample, this clonotype was seen a few times. Its antigen remains unidentified. Overall study results and limits: Database matching using VDJdb favored anti-spike CD8 responses, with private and CD4 specificities left missing.

The receptor was isolated from an adult who was a healthcare worker with PCR-confirmed SARS-CoV-2 infection or an uninfected control (not recorded which). The sample was whole blood. The gene calls are TRBV18 and TRBJ2-7; 8 bases are shared with TRBD2. The CDR3: CASSSGFWERGSYEQYF. The CDR3 DNA follows: TGTGCCAGCTCGTCGGGCTTCTGGGAGCGGGGGTCCTACGAGCAGTACTTC.